This T cell receptor beta chain was found in a study of Graves' ophthalmopathy and Graves' hyperthyroidism. Study findings and constraints: Sensitivity reached over 85% and specificity approximately 81% for a 13-signature model separating ophthalmopathy from stable hyperthyroidism. Blood also carried most expanded thyroid clonotypes exceeding 0.001 frequency.

The authors amplified TCR beta CDR3 regions from RNA transcripts. Investigators did first-round RT-PCR with HTBI primers, then second-round multiplex PCR. TCRdb ran MiXCR on the multiplex PCR reads and lists one entry per CDR3 protein. The sample contains over a million distinct CDR3 sequences, roughly two fifths of which appear only once. Looked up from germline, CDR1 is DFQATT and CDR2 is SNEGSKA (reference sequence). The ends were cut back, 6 bases at V and 4 bases at J, with 21 bases in the middle. The length of the CDR3 is 16 residues. This clonotype was counted a few times. Its antigen is not known.

This sequence joins TRBV20-1 and TRBJ2-2, with D possibly matching TRBD2 (8 bases). This sequence was found in an adult man with Graves' hyperthyroidism. The material sequenced was peripheral blood or thyroid tissue (not recorded which). This CDR3 is CSADGRGLRGTGELFF. CDR3 bases: TGCAGTGCCGACGGGAGGGGGCTAAGGGGCACCGGGGAGCTGTTTTTT.